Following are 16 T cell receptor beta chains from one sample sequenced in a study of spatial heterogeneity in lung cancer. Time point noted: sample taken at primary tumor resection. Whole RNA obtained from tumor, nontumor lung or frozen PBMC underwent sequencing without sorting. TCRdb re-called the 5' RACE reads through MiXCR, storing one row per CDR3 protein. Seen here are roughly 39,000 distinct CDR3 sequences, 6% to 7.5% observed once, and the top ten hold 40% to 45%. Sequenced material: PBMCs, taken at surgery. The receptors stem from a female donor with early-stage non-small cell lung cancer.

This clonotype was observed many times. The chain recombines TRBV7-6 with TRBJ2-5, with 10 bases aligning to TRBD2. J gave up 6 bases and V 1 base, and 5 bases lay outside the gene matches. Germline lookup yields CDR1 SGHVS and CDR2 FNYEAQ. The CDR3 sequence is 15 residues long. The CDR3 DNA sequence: TGTGCCAGCAGCTTAGGGTCTAGCGGGGGTAAGACCCAGTACTTC. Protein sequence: CASSLGSSGGKTQYF.

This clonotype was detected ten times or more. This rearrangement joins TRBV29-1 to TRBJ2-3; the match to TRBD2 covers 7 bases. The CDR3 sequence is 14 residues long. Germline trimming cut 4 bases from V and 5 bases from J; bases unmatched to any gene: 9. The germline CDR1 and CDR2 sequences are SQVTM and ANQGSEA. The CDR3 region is CSVANSGELDTQYF. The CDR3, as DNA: TGCAGCGTTGCGAACAGCGGGGAATTAGATACGCAGTATTTT.

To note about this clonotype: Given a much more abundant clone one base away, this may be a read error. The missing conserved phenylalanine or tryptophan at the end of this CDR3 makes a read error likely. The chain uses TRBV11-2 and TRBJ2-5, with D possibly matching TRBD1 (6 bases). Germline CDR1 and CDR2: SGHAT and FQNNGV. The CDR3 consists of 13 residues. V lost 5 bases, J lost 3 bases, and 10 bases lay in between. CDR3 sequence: CASSLDRKETQYS. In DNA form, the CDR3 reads TGTGCCAGCAGCCTGGACAGAAAAGAGACCCAGTACTCC.

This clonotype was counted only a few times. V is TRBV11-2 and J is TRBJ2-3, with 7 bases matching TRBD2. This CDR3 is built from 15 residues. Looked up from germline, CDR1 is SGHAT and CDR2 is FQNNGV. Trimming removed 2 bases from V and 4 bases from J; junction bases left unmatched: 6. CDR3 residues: CASSLTRLAADTQYF. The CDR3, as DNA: TGTGCCAGCAGCTTAACGAGACTAGCCGCAGATACGCAGTATTTT.

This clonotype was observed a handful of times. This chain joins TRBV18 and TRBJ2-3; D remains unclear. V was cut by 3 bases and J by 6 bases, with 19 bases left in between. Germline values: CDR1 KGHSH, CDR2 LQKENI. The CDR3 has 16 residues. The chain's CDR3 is CASSPPNPRDTDTQYF. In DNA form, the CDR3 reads TGTGCCAGCTCACCGCCCAACCCCCGAGATACGGATACGCAGTATTTT.

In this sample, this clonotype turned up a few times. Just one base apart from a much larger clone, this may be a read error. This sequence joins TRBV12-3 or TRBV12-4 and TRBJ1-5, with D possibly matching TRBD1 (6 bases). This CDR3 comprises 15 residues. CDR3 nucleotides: TGTGCCAGCAGTGAAACAGGGACTGGCAATCTGCCCCAGCATTTT. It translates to CASSETGTGNLPQHF.

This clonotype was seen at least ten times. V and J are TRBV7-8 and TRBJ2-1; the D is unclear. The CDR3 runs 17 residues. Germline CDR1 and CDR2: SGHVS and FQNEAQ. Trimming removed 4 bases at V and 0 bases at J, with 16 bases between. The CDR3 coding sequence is TGTGCCAGCAGCTCTTACTTACGCTTCAGCTCCTACAATGAGCAGTTCTTC. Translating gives CASSSYLRFSSYNEQFF.

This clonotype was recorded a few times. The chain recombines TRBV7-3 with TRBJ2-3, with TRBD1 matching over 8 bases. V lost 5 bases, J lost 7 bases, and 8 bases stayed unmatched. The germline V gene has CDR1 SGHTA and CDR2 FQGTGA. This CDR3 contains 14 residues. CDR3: CASSPQGAGYTQYF. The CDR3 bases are TGTGCCAGCAGCCCCCAGGGGGCGGGATATACGCAGTATTTT.

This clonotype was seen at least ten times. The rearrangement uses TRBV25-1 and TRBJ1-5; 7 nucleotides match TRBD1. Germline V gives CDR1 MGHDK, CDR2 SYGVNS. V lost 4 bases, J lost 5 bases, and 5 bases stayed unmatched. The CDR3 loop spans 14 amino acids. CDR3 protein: CASSGDRNYQPQHF. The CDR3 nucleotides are TGTGCCAGCAGTGGGGACAGAAATTATCAGCCCCAGCATTTT.

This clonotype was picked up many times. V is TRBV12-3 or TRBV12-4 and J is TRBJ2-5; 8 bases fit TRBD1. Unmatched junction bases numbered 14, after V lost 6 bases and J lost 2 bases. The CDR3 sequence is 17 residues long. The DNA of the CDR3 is TGTGCCAGCAGCAGCGGCCGACAGGGGCGAGTACAAGAGACCCAGTACTTC. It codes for CASSSGRQGRVQETQYF.

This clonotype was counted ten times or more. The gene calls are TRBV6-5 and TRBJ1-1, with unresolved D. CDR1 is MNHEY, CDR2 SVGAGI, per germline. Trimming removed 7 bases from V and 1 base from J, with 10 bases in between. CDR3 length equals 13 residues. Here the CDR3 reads CASNSRPNTEAFF. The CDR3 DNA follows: TGTGCCAGCAATTCACGGCCGAACACTGAAGCTTTCTTT.

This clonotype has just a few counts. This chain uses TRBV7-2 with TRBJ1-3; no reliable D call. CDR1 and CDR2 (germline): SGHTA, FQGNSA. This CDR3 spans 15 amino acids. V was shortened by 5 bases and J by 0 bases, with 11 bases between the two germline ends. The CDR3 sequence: CASSLDYLSGNTIYF. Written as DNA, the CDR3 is TGTGCCAGCAGCCTCGACTACCTCTCTGGAAACACCATATATTTT. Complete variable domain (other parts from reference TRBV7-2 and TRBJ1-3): GAGVSQSPSNKVTEKGKDVELRCDPISGHTALYWYRQSLGQGLEFLIYFQGNSAPDKSGLPSDRFSAERTGGSVSTLTIQRTQQEDSAVYLCASSLDYLSGNTIYFGEGSWLTVV.

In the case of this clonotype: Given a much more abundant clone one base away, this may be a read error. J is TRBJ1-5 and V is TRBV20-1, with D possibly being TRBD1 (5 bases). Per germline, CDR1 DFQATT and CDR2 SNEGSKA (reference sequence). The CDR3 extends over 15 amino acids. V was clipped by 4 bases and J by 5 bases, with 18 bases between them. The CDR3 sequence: CSAKVFAGAHQPQHF. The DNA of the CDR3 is TGCAGTGCTAAGGTATTCGCCGGGGCCCATCAGCCCCAGCATTTT.

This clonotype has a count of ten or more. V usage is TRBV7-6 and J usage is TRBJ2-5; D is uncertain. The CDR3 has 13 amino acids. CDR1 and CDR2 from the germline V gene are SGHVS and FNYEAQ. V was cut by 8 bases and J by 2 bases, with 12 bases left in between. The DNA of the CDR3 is TGTGCCAGCGGGTTCACTTCACAAGAGACCCAGTACTTC. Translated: CASGFTSQETQYF.

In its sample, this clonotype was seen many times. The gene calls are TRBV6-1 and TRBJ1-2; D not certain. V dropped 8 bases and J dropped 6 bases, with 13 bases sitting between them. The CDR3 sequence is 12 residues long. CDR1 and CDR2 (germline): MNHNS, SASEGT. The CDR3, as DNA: TGTGCCAGCCTCCGAGCGCCGAATGGCTACACCTTC. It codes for CASLRAPNGYTF.

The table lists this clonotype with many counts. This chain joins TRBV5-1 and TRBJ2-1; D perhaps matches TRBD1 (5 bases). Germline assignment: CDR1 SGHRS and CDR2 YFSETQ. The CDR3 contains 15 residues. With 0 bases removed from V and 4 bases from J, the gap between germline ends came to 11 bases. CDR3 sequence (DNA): TGCGCCAGCAGCTTGGGTGACAGACAGTACAATGAGCAGTTCTTC. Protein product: CASSLGDRQYNEQFF. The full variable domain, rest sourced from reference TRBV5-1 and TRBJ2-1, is KAGVTQTPRYLIKTRGQQVTLSCSPISGHRSVSWYQQTPGQGLQFLFEYFSETQRNKGNFPGRFSGRQFSNSRSEMNVSTLELGDSALYLCASSLGDRQYNEQFFGPGTRLTVL.